This T cell receptor beta chain was recovered during a study of T cells in Graves' hyperthyroidism and ophthalmopathy. Amplification targeted TCR beta CDR3 regions from RNA transcripts. HTBI primers were used for first-round RT-PCR of the TCR CDR3. TCRdb redid the calling of the multiplex PCR reads with MiXCR, one entry per CDR3 protein. The sample lists roughly 520,000 distinct CDR3 sequences, approximately 24% occurring once. Germline V CDR1 and CDR2: MDHEN, SYDVKM. Unmatched junction bases numbered 11, after V lost 10 bases and J lost 2 bases. The CDR3 runs to 15 residues. The sequencing sample was made of blood. This TCR derives from a woman in her twenties or thirties with Graves' ophthalmopathy. J is TRBJ2-5 and V is TRBV28; 9 nucleotides agree with TRBD2. The chain's CDR3 is CAILGVAGEQETQYF. CDR3 bases: TGTGCCATTTTGGGGGTAGCGGGGGAGCAAGAGACCCAGTACTTC.